Below are 5 T cell receptor beta chains sequenced from a single sample in a study of cytomegalovirus exposure and HLA in healthy donors. Primers included in the PCR were 60 Vbeta and 13 Jbeta primers. Assay used: immunoSEQ multiplex PCR; TCRdb lists only in-frame clones, some missing. This sample has about 160,000 clones, with roughly 80% found just once. Sequencing input: PBMCs. The receptors were gathered from a man aged 30 to 39 in good health and CMV-seronegative.

J is TRBJ1-5 and V is TRBV27; TRBD1 matches 7 bases. The germline gives CDR1 MNHEY, CDR2 SMNVEV (reference sequence). With 4 bases clipped from V and 1 base from J, the junction kept 4 bases outside the gene matches. This CDR3 spans 15 amino acids. The CDR3 DNA reads as TGTGCCAGCAGTTCGACAGGGTGGAGCAATCAGCCCCAGCATTTT. Translation: CASSSTGWSNQPQHF.

Here the CDR3 reads CASSGENGELFF. The CDR3 DNA follows: TGTGCCAGCAGTGGGGAGAACGGGGAGCTGTTTTTT. The V call is TRBV27, the J call TRBJ2-2; D is perhaps TRBD2 (5 bases). The CDR3 covers 12 residues. V was pared by 5 bases and J by 7 bases, with 8 bases between. In germline, CDR1 is MNHEY, CDR2 SMNVEV (reference sequence).

This chain connects TRBV19 to TRBJ1-2; D possibly corresponds to TRBD1 (6 bases). Trimming stripped 4 bases from V and 0 bases from J, with 12 bases between. The CDR3 runs 15 residues. Looked up from germline, CDR1 is LNHDA and CDR2 is SQIVND (reference sequence). The CDR3 coding sequence is TGTGCCAGTAGTACGGGACACCGAGCTAACTATGGCTACACCTTC. Amino acids: CASSTGHRANYGYTF.

The V gene is TRBV4-3, the J gene TRBJ1-1; D is ambiguous. Looked up from germline, CDR1 is LGHNA and CDR2 is YSLEER. The CDR3 length is 13 residues. Trimming shortened V by 8 bases and J by 3 bases, and 13 bases separated the two germline ends. The CDR3 reads CASSLSSDTEAFF. CDR3 in DNA: TGCGCCAGCTCTCTGTCCTCGGACACTGAAGCTTTCTTT.

V is TRBV19 and J is TRBJ2-2; 7 nucleotides agree with TRBD1. Trimming at V came to 4 bases and at J to 2 bases, leaving 7 bases not matched to a gene. CDR1 and CDR2 (germline): LNHDA, SQIVND (reference sequence). CDR3 length equals 16 residues. The CDR3 sequence: CASSTLGQTNTGELFF. The CDR3 DNA reads TGTGCCAGTAGTACCTTGGGACAGACTAACACCGGGGAGCTGTTTTTT.